The clone carrying this TCR beta chain is a singleton in its sample. Clones were sequenced by immunoSEQ multiplex PCR, and TCRdb holds only the in-frame ones, with some missing. The table has 65,000 to 85,000 clones, 96% seen once. These data come from a study of technical replicates of blood from a handful of donors. The CDR3 spans 12 residues. V gave up 8 bases and J gave up 4 bases, with 11 bases separating them. Germline assignment: CDR1 LNHNV and CDR2 YYDKDF (reference sequence). The specimen was T cells isolated from PBMCs. The origin of this receptor is a human donor in good health. This chain connects TRBV15 to TRBJ2-5; perhaps TRBD1 as D (6 bases). The CDR3: CATAKTGETQYF. DNA for the CDR3: TGTGCCACCGCGAAGACAGGAGAGACCCAGTACTTC.